Shown below are 27 T cell receptor beta chains from a single sample sequenced in a study of blood T cells in healthy people across ages (dated by TCRdb to 2014 to 2015). Libraries were made using 5' RACE. The instrument given in TCRdb is Illumina HiSeq 2500. A second PCR of about 6 to 12 cycles was run with a J-beta primer mix and a sample-barcoded 5' primer. In TCRdb, the public reads were trimmed at Q25 with fastp and aligned with MiXCR, with productive beta chains retained. For every CDR3 protein sequence, its rows merge into one entry that carries the most common genes and DNA. The table for this sample lists approximately 1.5 million distinct CDR3 sequences; about 32% of them were counted only once. The leading ten clones occupy approximately 11% of the sample. Sequences were obtained from blood. The source of these receptors is a woman in her twenties or thirties in good health.

The chain uses TRBV7-9 and TRBJ1-1; no clear D. CDR1 and CDR2 from the germline V gene are SEHNR and FQNEAQ (reference sequence). The V gene lost 6 bases and the J gene lost 1 base, with 9 bases spanning the gap. This CDR3 is built from 13 residues. The CDR3 region has the DNA TGTGCCAGCAGGGGATTATCGAACACTGAAGCTTTCTTT. This codes for CASRGLSNTEAFF.

This clonotype was seen a few times. The chain joins TRBV3-1 to TRBJ2-1; D may be TRBD2 (7 bases). Germline lookup yields CDR1 LGHDT and CDR2 YNNKEL (reference sequence). The V end lost 0 bases, the J end lost 8 bases, and 20 bases lay between the germline ends. CDR3 length equals 17 residues. The CDR3 bases are TGTGCCAGCAGCCAAGATCTCCCGGGGGGCCTTGGGGATGAGCAGTTCTTC. Protein: CASSQDLPGGLGDEQFF.

The rearrangement joins TRBV20-1 to TRBJ2-3; D unclear. Trimming removed 6 bases at V and 1 base at J, with 14 bases between. Germline V CDR1 and CDR2: DFQATT, SNEGSKA (reference sequence). The CDR3 has 14 amino acids. The CDR3 DNA follows: TGCAGTGCGCCCTTGCAGGTCGGCACAGATACGCAGTATTTT. Translated, it gives CSAPLQVGTDTQYF.

This clonotype has only a few counts. This chain connects TRBV4-1 to TRBJ2-5; 7 bases agree with TRBD2. The V segment lost 5 bases and the J segment 1 base; nucleotides outside the gene matches: 4. Germline lookup yields CDR1 MGHRA and CDR2 YSYEKL. The CDR3 contains 14 residues. The CDR3 loop is CASSWGGFQETQYF. CDR3 bases: TGCGCCAGCAGCTGGGGAGGGTTCCAAGAGACCCAGTACTTC.

Points on this clonotype: At one end the junction does not follow the germline gene, possibly because of a read error. The chain recombines TRBV7-6 with TRBJ2-1; a possible D gene is TRBD2 (5 bases). Germline V CDR1 and CDR2: SGHVS, FNYEAQ. The CDR3 covers 15 residues. In DNA form, the CDR3 reads TGTACCAGCAGCTTAGCGCTAACTCCCGCGAGTGAGCAGTTCTTC. This sequence encodes CTSSLALTPASEQFF.

This chain joins TRBV7-2 and TRBJ1-6; TRBD1 matches 7 bases. The ends lost 6 bases at V and 7 bases at J; junction bases unmatched: 6. Germline V gene sequence: CDR1 SGHTA, CDR2 FQGNSA. The CDR3 totals 14 residues. DNA for the CDR3: TGTGCCAGCAGTCCACAGGGGCCGAATTCACCCCTCCACTTT. Residues: CASSPQGPNSPLHF.

This clonotype is a singleton in its sample. V gene TRBV5-6 combines with J gene TRBJ1-1; a possible D gene is TRBD1 (6 bases). V lost 0 bases and J lost 4, with 10 bases in between. Germline loops: CDR1 SGHDT, CDR2 YYEEEE. The CDR3 totals 14 residues. This chain's CDR3 is CASSLADSLTEAFF. CDR3 coding DNA: TGTGCCAGCAGCTTGGCGGACAGTCTCACTGAAGCTTTCTTT.

The rearrangement links TRBV7-6 to TRBJ2-5, with D possibly called TRBD1 or TRBD2 (5 bases each). Germline V gene sequence: CDR1 SGHVS, CDR2 FNYEAQ. The CDR3 has 16 residues. Between the trimmed V and J ends, which lost 1 base and 2 bases, there was a span of 14 bases. In DNA, the CDR3 is TGTGCCAGCAGCTTAGGCAGAGGGGCCCAACAAGAGACCCAGTACTTC. As protein: CASSLGRGAQQETQYF.

V gene TRBV3-1 combines with J gene TRBJ1-5; TRBD1 matches at 7 bases. The V gene's germline CDR1 is LGHDT and CDR2 YNNKEL (reference sequence). This CDR3 is built from 20 residues. V was clipped by 1 base and J by 3 bases; unmatched bases: 18. The CDR3, as DNA: TGTGCCAGCAGCCAAGCCCAGGGGGGAACAGGATTTGGGGACAATCAGCCCCAGCATTTT. Translating gives CASSQAQGGTGFGDNQPQHF.

The chain is built from TRBV28 and TRBJ2-6; TRBD1 matches 7 bases. This CDR3 has 17 amino acids. Germline values: CDR1 MDHEN, CDR2 SYDVKM. J gave up 0 bases and V 6 bases, and 8 bases lay outside the gene matches. The CDR3 DNA sequence: TGTGCCAGCAGCCCCCAGACAGGGAGCTCTGGGGCCAACGTCCTGACTTTC. Its translation: CASSPQTGSSGANVLTF. Looking up the rest from reference TRBV28 and TRBJ2-6 gives the full variable domain: DVKVTQSSRYLVKRTGEKVFLECVQDMDHENMFWYRQDPGLGLRLIYFSYDVKMKEKGDIPEGYSVSREKKERFSLILESASTNQTSMYLCASSPQTGSSGANVLTFGAGSRLTVL.

The CDR3 DNA reads as TGCAGTGCTAGAATTCAGGGGAACGAAAAACTGTTTTTT. The encoded protein is CSARIQGNEKLFF. The V and J genes are TRBV20-1 and TRBJ1-4, with D possibly TRBD1 on 6 matching bases. Germline CDR1 is DFQATT and CDR2 is SNEGSKA (reference sequence). CDR3 size: 13 residues. V lost 2 bases and J 8 bases, leaving 12 bases between the germline ends.

This clonotype has a handful of counts. The chain is built from TRBV12-3 or TRBV12-4 and TRBJ1-3; no reliable D call. This CDR3 region has 12 residues. Deletions cut 6 bases from V and 0 bases from J, with 3 bases between. Here the CDR3 DNA reads TGTGCCAGCAGCCACTCTGGAAACACCATATATTTT. Protein: CASSHSGNTIYF.

This clonotype was observed a few times. This sequence joins TRBV10-3 and TRBJ2-1; TRBD2 might be the D (6 bases). CDR3 length: 15 amino acids. Germline CDR1 and CDR2: ENHRY and SYGVKD. The V and J ends lost 6 bases and 5 bases respectively, with 17 bases between them. The DNA of the CDR3 is TGTGCCATCAGCCGGTTGGGCGGGGAGAACAATGAGCAGTTCTTC. The encoded protein is CAISRLGGENNEQFF.

V usage is TRBV5-1 and J usage is TRBJ2-7, with a possible D match to TRBD1 (6 bases). The CDR3 sequence is 14 residues long. Germline assignment: CDR1 SGHRS and CDR2 YFSETQ. V was cut by 4 bases and J by 3 bases, with 14 bases left in between. CDR3 in DNA: TGCGCCAGCAGCGACCAAAGCAGGGGCTACGAGCAGTACTTC. The encoded protein is CASSDQSRGYEQYF. The full variable domain, with the rest looked up from reference TRBV5-1 and TRBJ2-7, is KAGVTQTPRYLIKTRGQQVTLSCSPISGHRSVSWYQQTPGQGLQFLFEYFSETQRNKGNFPGRFSGRQFSNSRSEMNVSTLELGDSALYLCASSDQSRGYEQYFGPGTRLTVT.

CDR3: CASSSQARSTDTQYF. CDR3 coding DNA: TGTGCCAGCAGCTCTCAGGCGCGTAGCACAGATACGCAGTATTTT. The rearrangement links TRBV12-3 or TRBV12-4 to TRBJ2-3; D is ambiguous. Trimming took 6 bases from V and 0 from J, leaving 13 bases between them. The CDR3 has 15 residues.

The chain recombines TRBV12-3 or TRBV12-4 with TRBJ1-2, with D tentatively TRBD1 (6 bases). There are 13 residues in the CDR3. V was clipped by 7 bases and J by 4 bases, with 13 bases between them. The CDR3 sequence is CASTPGAGYGYTF. CDR3 sequence (DNA): TGTGCCAGCACCCCGGGGGCAGGCTATGGCTACACCTTC.

This chain links TRBV6-5 with TRBJ2-1; possible D gene TRBD2, 6 bases. V lost 8 bases, J lost 4 bases, and 12 bases lay in between. The CDR3 runs 13 residues. CDR1 and CDR2 from the germline V gene are MNHEY and SVGAGI. CDR3 protein: CASWPRGYNEQFF. The CDR3 nucleotides are TGTGCCAGCTGGCCTCGGGGGTACAATGAGCAGTTCTTC.

In its sample, this clonotype was seen a few times. This chain links TRBV5-1 with TRBJ1-5; D is unclear. The ends were cut back, 0 bases at V and 5 bases at J, with 12 bases in the middle. CDR1 and CDR2 (germline): SGHRS, YFSETQ. The CDR3 contains 15 residues. Here the CDR3 reads CASSLGSRPDQPQHF. The CDR3 coding sequence is TGCGCCAGCAGCTTGGGTTCCAGGCCCGATCAGCCCCAGCATTTT.

This clonotype was counted a few times. This rearrangement joins TRBV7-9 to TRBJ2-7; TRBD2 is a possible D gene (6 bases). V lost 5 bases, J lost 2 bases, and 31 bases lay in between. The CDR3 is 20 residues long. Germline V CDR1 and CDR2: SEHNR, FQNEAQ (reference sequence). The DNA of the CDR3 is TGTGCCAGCAGCGGAGGCCCTCCCCCCGGGGGAGAAGGGTTTGCCTACGAGCAGTACTTC. It specifies CASSGGPPPGGEGFAYEQYF.

This clonotype occurred a few times. The chain uses TRBV30 and TRBJ1-2; TRBD1 matches at 11 bases. Germline V gene data show CDR1 as GTSNPN and CDR2 as SVGIG (reference sequence). V gave up 3 bases and J gave up 7 bases; unmatched junction bases: 10. The CDR3 has 15 amino acids. In nucleotides, the CDR3 is TGTGCCTGGAGGGGGGACAGGGGGAATTTCGGTGGCTACACCTTC. Translating it yields CAWRGDRGNFGGYTF. Combining the CDR3 with reference TRBV30 and TRBJ1-2 gives the whole variable domain SQTIHQWPATLVQPVGSPLSLECTVEGTSNPNLYWYRQAAGRGLQLLFYSVGIGQISSEVPQNLSASRPQDRQFILSSKKLLLSDSGFYLCAWRGDRGNFGGYTFGSGTRLTVV.

This clonotype was counted at least ten times. The CDR3 region has the DNA TGCAGTGCTAGACTTAGGACTAGAGTGGGTGAGCAGTTCTTC. This encodes CSARLRTRVGEQFF. This rearrangement joins TRBV20-1 to TRBJ2-1; 7 nucleotides agree with TRBD2. Germline lookup yields CDR1 DFQATT and CDR2 SNEGSKA (reference sequence). This CDR3 contains 14 residues. Losses at the gene ends were 2 bases for V and 9 bases for J; bases not matched to a gene: 10.

The rearrangement links TRBV3-1 to TRBJ2-3; D gene unclear. Trimming left V 0 bases short and J 2 bases short, with 21 bases between. Germline V gives CDR1 LGHDT, CDR2 YNNKEL (reference sequence). The CDR3 is 19 residues long. The CDR3 here is CASSQEGFVGGQTTDTQYF. DNA for the CDR3: TGTGCCAGCAGCCAAGAAGGTTTTGTGGGTGGGCAGACCACAGATACGCAGTATTTT.

The chain joins TRBV20-1 to TRBJ1-1; unclear D gene. CDR1 is DFQATT and CDR2 is SNEGSKA in the germline V gene (reference sequence). Between the trimmed V and J ends, which lost 4 bases and 7 bases, there was a span of 10 bases. The CDR3 loop spans 11 amino acids. The CDR3 here is CSATRRGEAFF. In DNA, the CDR3 is TGCAGTGCTACTCGTCGAGGTGAAGCTTTCTTT.

This clonotype was seen a few times. This chain's CDR3 is CSARDDQRRGGQETQYF. The CDR3 bases are TGCAGTGCTAGAGATGATCAACGCAGGGGCGGCCAGGAGACCCAGTACTTC. The chain has TRBV20-1 and TRBJ2-5, with D possibly TRBD1 on 6 matching bases. Germline V gives CDR1 DFQATT, CDR2 SNEGSKA (reference sequence). Trimming removed 0 bases from V and 5 bases from J, with 22 bases in between. The CDR3 consists of 17 residues.

In this sample, this clonotype turned up a few times. The chain couples TRBV7-4 to TRBJ2-7; 10 nucleotides line up with TRBD2. Germline loops: CDR1 SGHVT, CDR2 SQSDAQ. With 5 bases clipped from V and 3 bases from J, the junction kept 16 bases outside the gene matches. CDR3 size: 18 residues. CDR3 in amino acids: CASSPSRLAGELGYEQYF. As DNA, the CDR3 is TGTGCCAGCAGCCCCAGTAGGCTAGCGGGAGAATTAGGCTACGAGCAGTACTTC.

This clonotype appeared a few times. The chain joins TRBV27 to TRBJ1-2; D not certain. Trimming stripped 2 bases from V and 3 bases from J, with 16 bases between. The germline CDR1 and CDR2 sequences are MNHEY and SMNVEV (reference sequence). The CDR3 covers 16 residues. The CDR3 loop reads CASSLRAEWSDYGYTF. The CDR3 region has the DNA TGTGCCAGCAGTTTACGGGCAGAGTGGAGTGACTATGGCTACACCTTC.

The gene calls are TRBV7-9 and TRBJ2-4, with D perhaps matching TRBD2 (5 bases). Between the trimmed V and J ends, which lost 5 bases and 1 base, there was a span of 15 bases. Germline CDR1 is SEHNR and CDR2 is FQNEAQ (reference sequence). The CDR3 consists of 16 residues. The CDR3 reads CASSNVLLDAKNIQYF. The DNA of the CDR3 is TGTGCCAGCAGCAACGTTCTACTAGACGCCAAAAACATTCAGTACTTC.